The clone carrying this T cell receptor (beta chain) was counted only a few times. Germline V gene lookup returns CDR1 SGHTA and CDR2 FQGNSA. This CDR3 contains 13 residues. Trimming removed 4 bases at V and 18 bases at J, with 19 bases between. The data belong to a study of cytomegalovirus exposure and HLA in healthy donors. Use of 60 Vbeta and 13 Jbeta primers characterized the PCR. Method: immunoSEQ multiplex PCR; TCRdb's copy keeps in-frame clones and lacks some. Of some 150,000 clones detected, roughly 76% appear once; the ten largest clones hold less than 3.5%. The source material was PBMCs. J is TRBJ1-6 and V is TRBV7-2, with D perhaps matching TRBD1 (5 bases). The receptor was derived from a woman aged 30 to 39 in good health and CMV-seronegative. The CDR3 loop reads CASSSTGAPLPHF. CDR3 in DNA: TGTGCCAGCAGCTCTACAGGAGCCCCACTCCCCCACTTT.